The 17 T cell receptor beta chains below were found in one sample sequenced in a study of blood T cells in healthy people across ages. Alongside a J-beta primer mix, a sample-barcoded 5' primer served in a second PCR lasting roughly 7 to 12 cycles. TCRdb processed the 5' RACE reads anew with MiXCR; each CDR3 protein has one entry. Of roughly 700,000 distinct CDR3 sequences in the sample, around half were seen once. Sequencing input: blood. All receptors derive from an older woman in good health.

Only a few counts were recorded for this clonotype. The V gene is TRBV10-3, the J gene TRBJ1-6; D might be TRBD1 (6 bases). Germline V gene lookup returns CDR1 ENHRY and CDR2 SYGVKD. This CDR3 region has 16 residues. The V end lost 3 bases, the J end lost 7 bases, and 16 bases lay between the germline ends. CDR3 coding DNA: TGTGCCATCAGTGACGCCGGGGGCTTTGGCAATTCACCCCTCCACTTT. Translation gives CAISDAGGFGNSPLHF.

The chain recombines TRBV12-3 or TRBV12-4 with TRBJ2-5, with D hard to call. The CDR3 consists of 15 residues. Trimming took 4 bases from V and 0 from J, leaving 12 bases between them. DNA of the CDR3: TGTGCCAGCAGTTCGACGGGCGGCTACCAAGAGACCCAGTACTTC. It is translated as CASSSTGGYQETQYF.

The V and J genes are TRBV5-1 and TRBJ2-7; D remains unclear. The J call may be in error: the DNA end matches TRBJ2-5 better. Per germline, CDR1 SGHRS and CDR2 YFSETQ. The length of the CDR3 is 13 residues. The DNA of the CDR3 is TGCGCCAGCAGCTTGGGAATTGCGGAGACCCAGTACTTC. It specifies CASSLGIAETQYF.

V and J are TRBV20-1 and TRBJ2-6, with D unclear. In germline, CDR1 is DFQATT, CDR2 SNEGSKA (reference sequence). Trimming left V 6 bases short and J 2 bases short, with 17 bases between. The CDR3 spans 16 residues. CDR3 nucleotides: TGCAGTGCCGTGGCGCTAGGAGATCCTGGGGCCAACGTCCTGACTTTC. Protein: CSAVALGDPGANVLTF.

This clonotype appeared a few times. This CDR3 is CASSYSRTSGSYEQFF. For the CDR3, the DNA is TGTGCCAGCAGTTACTCTCGGACTAGCGGGAGCTATGAGCAGTTCTTC. This sequence joins TRBV6-2 or TRBV6-3 and TRBJ2-1; TRBD2 agrees at 13 bases. The CDR3 spans 16 residues. The germline gives CDR1 MNHEY, CDR2 SVGEGT. Losses at the gene ends were 0 bases for V and 8 bases for J; bases not matched to a gene: 4.

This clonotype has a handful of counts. CDR3 coding DNA: TGTGCCAGCAGCTCACTAGCGAGAGGTAGTTCTGGGGCCAACGTCCTGACTTTC. Amino acid sequence: CASSSLARGSSGANVLTF. The V and J genes are TRBV13 and TRBJ2-6, with 7 positions matching TRBD2. CDR3 length equals 18 residues. The V gene's germline CDR1 is PRHDT and CDR2 FYEKMQ (reference sequence). V shed 4 bases, J shed 1 base, and the junction held 10 bases outside the gene matches. Using reference TRBV13 and TRBJ2-6 for the parts outside the CDR3, the full variable domain is AAGVIQSPRHLIKEKRETATLKCYPIPRHDTVYWYQQGPGQDPQFLISFYEKMQSDKGSIPDRFSAQQFSDYHSELNMSSLELGDSALYFCASSSLARGSSGANVLTFGAGSRLTVL.

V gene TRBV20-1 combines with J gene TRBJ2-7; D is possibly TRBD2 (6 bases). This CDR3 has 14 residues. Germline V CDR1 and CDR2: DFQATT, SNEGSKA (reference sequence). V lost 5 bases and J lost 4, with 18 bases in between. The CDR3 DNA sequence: TGCAGTGCTCCACTCGGGACGGGGGTTTACGAGCAGTACTTC. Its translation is CSAPLGTGVYEQYF.

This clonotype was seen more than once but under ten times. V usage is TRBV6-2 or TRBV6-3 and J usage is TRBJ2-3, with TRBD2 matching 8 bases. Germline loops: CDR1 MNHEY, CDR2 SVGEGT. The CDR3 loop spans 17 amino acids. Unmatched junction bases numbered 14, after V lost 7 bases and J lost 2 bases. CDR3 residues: CASTIPRGAGATDTQYF. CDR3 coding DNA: TGTGCCAGCACGATTCCCCGTGGAGCGGGAGCCACAGATACGCAGTATTTT.

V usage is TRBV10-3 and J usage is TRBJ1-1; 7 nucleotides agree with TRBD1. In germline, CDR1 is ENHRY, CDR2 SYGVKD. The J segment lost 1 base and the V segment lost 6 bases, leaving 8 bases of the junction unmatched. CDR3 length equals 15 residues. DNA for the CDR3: TGTGCCATCAGCCCCGCCCGACAGGGGAACACTGAAGCTTTCTTT. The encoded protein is CAISPARQGNTEAFF.

Here the CDR3 DNA reads TGTGCCAGCAGCGACTTACTAGCGGGTGATCAAGAGACCCAGTACTTC. Protein sequence: CASSDLLAGDQETQYF. The chain joins TRBV9 to TRBJ2-4, with 9 positions matching TRBD2. The DNA end is a closer match to TRBJ2-5, so the J assignment may be wrong. Germline CDR1 and CDR2: SGDLS and YYNGEE. This CDR3 has 16 amino acids.

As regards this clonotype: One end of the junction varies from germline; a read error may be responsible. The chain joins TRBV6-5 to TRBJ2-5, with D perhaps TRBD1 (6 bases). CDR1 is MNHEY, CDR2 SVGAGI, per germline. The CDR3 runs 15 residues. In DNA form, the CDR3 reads TGCGCCAGCAGACACGAGGGACAACTCCAAGAGACCCAGTACTTC. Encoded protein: CASRHEGQLQETQYF.

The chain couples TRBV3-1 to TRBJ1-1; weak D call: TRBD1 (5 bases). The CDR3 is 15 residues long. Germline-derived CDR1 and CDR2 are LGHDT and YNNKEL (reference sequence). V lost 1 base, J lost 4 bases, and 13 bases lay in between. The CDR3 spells CASSQVGGGTTEAFF. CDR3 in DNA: TGTGCCAGCAGCCAAGTTGGGGGAGGGACCACTGAAGCTTTCTTT.

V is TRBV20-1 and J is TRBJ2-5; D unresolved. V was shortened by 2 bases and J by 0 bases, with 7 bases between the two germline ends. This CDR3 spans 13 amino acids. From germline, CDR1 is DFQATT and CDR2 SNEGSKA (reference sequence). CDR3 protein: CSARLPYQETQYF. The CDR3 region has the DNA TGCAGTGCTAGACTGCCGTACCAAGAGACCCAGTACTTC.

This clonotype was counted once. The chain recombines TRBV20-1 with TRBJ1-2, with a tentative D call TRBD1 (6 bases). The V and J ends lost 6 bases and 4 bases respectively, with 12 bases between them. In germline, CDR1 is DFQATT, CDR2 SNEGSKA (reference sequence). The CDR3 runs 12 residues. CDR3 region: CSARNRAYGYTF. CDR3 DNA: TGCAGTGCCAGGAACAGGGCCTATGGCTACACCTTC.

The CDR3 loop reads CASSRDPGRTEAFF. CDR3 bases: TGTGCCAGCAGCCGAGATCCAGGGAGGACTGAAGCTTTCTTT. V is TRBV7-8 and J is TRBJ1-1; TRBD1 is a possible D gene (5 bases). Germline CDR1 and CDR2: SGHVS and FQNEAQ. This CDR3 region has 14 residues. V lost 5 bases and J lost 5, with 15 bases in between.

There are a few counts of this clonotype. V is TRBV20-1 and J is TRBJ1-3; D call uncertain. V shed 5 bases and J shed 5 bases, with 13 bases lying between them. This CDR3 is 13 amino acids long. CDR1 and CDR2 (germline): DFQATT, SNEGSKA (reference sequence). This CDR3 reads CSALVRDRNTIYF. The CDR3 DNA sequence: TGCAGTGCTCTGGTCAGAGACAGAAACACCATATATTTT.

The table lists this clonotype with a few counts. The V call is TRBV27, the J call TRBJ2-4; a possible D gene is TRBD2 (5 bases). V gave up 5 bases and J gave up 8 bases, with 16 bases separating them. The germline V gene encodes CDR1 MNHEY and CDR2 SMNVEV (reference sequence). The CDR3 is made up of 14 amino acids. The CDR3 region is CASSAPGKRDIQYF. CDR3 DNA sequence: TGTGCCAGCAGTGCCCCCGGGAAAAGGGACATTCAGTACTTC.